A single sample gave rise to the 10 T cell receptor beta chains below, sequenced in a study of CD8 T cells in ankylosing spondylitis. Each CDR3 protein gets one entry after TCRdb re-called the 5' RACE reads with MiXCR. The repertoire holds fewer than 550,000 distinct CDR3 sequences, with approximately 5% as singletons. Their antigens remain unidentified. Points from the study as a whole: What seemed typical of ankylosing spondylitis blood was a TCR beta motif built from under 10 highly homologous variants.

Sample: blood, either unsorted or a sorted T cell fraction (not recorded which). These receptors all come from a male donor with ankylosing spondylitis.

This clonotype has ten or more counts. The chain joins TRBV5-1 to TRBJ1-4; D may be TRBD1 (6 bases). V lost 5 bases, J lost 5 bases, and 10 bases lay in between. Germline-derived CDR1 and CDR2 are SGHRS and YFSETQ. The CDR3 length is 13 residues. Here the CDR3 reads CASSDRRNEKLFF. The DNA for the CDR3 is TGCGCCAGCAGTGACAGGCGGAATGAAAAACTGTTTTTT.

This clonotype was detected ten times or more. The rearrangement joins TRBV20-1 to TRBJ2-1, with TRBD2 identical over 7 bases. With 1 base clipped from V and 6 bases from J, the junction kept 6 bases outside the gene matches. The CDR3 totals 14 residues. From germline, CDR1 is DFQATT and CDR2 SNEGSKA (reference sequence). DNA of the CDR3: TGCAGTGCTAGAGTCCCCGGGACTATCAATGAGCAGTTCTTC. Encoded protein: CSARVPGTINEQFF.

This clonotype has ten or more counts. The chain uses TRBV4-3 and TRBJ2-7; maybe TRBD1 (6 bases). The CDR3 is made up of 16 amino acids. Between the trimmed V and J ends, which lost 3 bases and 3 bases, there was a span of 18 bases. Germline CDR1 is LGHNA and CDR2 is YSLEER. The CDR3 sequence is CASSHLGPGHGYEQYF. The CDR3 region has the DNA TGCGCCAGCAGCCATCTCGGACCGGGACATGGCTACGAGCAGTACTTC.

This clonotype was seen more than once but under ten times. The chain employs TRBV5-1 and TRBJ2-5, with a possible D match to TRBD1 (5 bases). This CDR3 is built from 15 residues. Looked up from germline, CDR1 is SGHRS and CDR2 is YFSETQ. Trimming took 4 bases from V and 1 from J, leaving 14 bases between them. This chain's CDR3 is CASSAFRATQETQYF. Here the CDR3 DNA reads TGCGCCAGCAGCGCATTCAGGGCCACCCAAGAGACCCAGTACTTC.

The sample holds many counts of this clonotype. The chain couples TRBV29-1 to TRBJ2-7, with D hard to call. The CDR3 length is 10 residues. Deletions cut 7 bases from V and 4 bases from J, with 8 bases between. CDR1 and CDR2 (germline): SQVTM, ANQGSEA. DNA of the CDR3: TGCAGCGCAGGAGATTACGAGCAGTACTTC. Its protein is CSAGDYEQYF.

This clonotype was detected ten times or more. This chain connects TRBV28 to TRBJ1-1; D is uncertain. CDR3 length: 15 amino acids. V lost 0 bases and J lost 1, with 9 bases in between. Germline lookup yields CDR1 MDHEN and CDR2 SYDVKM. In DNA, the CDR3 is TGTGCCAGCAGTTTATGGTCACACCAGAACACTGAAGCTTTCTTT. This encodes CASSLWSHQNTEAFF. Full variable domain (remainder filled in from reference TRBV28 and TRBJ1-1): DVKVTQSSRYLVKRTGEKVFLECVQDMDHENMFWYRQDPGLGLRLIYFSYDVKMKEKGDIPEGYSVSREKKERFSLILESASTNQTSMYLCASSLWSHQNTEAFFGQGTRLTVV.

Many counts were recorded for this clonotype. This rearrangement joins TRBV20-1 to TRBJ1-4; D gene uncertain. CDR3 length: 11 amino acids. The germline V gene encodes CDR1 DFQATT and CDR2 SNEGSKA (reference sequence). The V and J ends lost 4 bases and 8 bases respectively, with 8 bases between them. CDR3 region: CSATPLEKLFF. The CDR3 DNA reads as TGCAGTGCTACCCCGCTGGAAAAACTGTTTTTT.

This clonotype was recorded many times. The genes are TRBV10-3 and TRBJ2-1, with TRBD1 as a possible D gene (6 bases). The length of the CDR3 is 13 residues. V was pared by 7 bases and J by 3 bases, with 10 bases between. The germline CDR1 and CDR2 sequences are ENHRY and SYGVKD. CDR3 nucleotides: TGTGCCATCACTATGGACAGCTACAATGAGCAGTTCTTC. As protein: CAITMDSYNEQFF.

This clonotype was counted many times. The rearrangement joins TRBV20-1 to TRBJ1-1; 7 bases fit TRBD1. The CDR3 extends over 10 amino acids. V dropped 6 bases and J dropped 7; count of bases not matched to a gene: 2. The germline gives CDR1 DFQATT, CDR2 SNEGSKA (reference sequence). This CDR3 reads CSAAGGEAFF. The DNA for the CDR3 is TGCAGTGCCGCAGGGGGTGAAGCTTTCTTT.

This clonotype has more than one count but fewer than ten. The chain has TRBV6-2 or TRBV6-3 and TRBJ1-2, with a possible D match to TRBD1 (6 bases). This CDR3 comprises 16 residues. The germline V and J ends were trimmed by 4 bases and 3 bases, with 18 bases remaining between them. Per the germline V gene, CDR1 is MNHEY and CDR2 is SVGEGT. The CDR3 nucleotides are TGTGCCAGCAGTTCCGTGAGCGGGGGGCGCGACTATGGCTACACCTTC. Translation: CASSSVSGGRDYGYTF.